The 27 T cell receptor beta chains listed next were all sequenced from one sample in a study of brain T cells in children with intractable seizures. The repertoire was sequenced with immunoSEQ multiplex PCR; TCRdb's copy has only in-frame clones and lacks some. The sample yields about 340,000 clones, more than 85% seen once. Regarding time point: blood from clinic visit 5 months post-surgery; TSC patient then seizure free. Specimen: peripheral blood, collected approximately 5 months after surgery. The source of these receptors is a boy under two years old with tuberous sclerosis and intractable seizures.

V is TRBV7-8 and J is TRBJ2-3, with 16 bases aligning to TRBD2. The V segment lost 5 bases and the J segment 6 bases; nucleotides outside the gene matches: 11. Germline V CDR1 and CDR2: SGHVS, FQNEAQ. This CDR3 has 18 amino acids. DNA of the CDR3: TGTGCCAGCAGCATACACACCGGGACTAGCGGGAGGGCGGATACGCAGTATTTT. Its translation: CASSIHTGTSGRADTQYF.

The genes are TRBV2 and TRBJ2-3; 13 bases are a match to TRBD2. CDR3 length: 20 amino acids. V shed 4 bases and J 8 bases; nucleotides not matched to a gene: 21. CDR1 is SNHLY and CDR2 is FYNNEI in the germline V gene. This CDR3 is CASSVFGLAPGLAGVGTQYF. CDR3 bases: TGTGCCAGCAGTGTTTTTGGCTTAGCTCCTGGACTAGCGGGAGTTGGTACGCAGTATTTT.

The gene calls are TRBV7-9 and TRBJ2-7; tentatively, D is TRBD1 or TRBD2 (5 bases each). The CDR3 is 17 amino acids. CDR1 is SEHNR and CDR2 is FQNEAQ in the germline V gene (reference sequence). Trimming cost V 1 base and J 1 base, with 17 bases left between them. The CDR3 bases are TGTGCCAGCAGCTTAGTAAGTTCGGTCGGGGCTTCCTACGAGCAGTACTTC. This sequence encodes CASSLVSSVGASYEQYF.

The chain joins TRBV28 to TRBJ2-1, with TRBD2 matching over 12 bases. This CDR3 spans 19 amino acids. CDR1 is MDHEN and CDR2 is SYDVKM in the germline V gene. V was pared by 1 base and J by 7 bases, with 14 bases of the junction left unmatched. CDR3 bases: TGTGCCAGCAGTTTATCCAGGGCGAGGACTAGCGGGATGGGGAATGAGCAGTTCTTC. Its protein product is CASSLSRARTSGMGNEQFF.

The chain couples TRBV6-5 to TRBJ1-2; D not resolved. V gave up 1 base and J gave up 6 bases, with 9 bases separating them. Per germline, CDR1 MNHEY and CDR2 SVGAGI. The CDR3 runs to 13 residues. In DNA, the CDR3 is TGTGCCAGCAGTTACTTAGGGTGGAATGGCTACACCTTC. Translated, it gives CASSYLGWNGYTF.

This sequence joins TRBV18 and TRBJ2-7, with 8 bases aligning to TRBD1. The CDR3 sequence is 15 residues long. With 3 bases clipped from V and 1 base from J, the junction kept 5 bases outside the gene matches. In germline, CDR1 is KGHSH, CDR2 LQKENI. The CDR3 region has the DNA TGTGCCAGCTCACCCGGGACAGGCTCGTCCTACGAGCAGTACTTC. Encoded protein: CASSPGTGSSYEQYF.

The chain uses TRBV28 and TRBJ2-3; 10 bases match TRBD2. V shed 6 bases, J shed 6 bases, and the junction held 12 bases outside the gene matches. This CDR3 has 16 residues. The germline V gene encodes CDR1 MDHEN and CDR2 SYDVKM. The CDR3 sequence: CASSLASGRAWDTQYF. The CDR3 bases are TGTGCCAGCAGCCTCGCCAGCGGGAGGGCCTGGGATACGCAGTATTTT.

This chain links TRBV29-1 with TRBJ2-3; D is uncertain. The CDR3 has 12 amino acids. Germline V gene lookup returns CDR1 SQVTM and CDR2 ANQGSEA. V was trimmed by 3 bases and J by 10 bases, leaving 14 bases between them. The CDR3 here is CSVDKATSAQYF. The CDR3 DNA reads as TGCAGCGTTGATAAAGCGACTTCTGCGCAGTATTTT.

V and J are TRBV5-1 and TRBJ1-1; 7 bases are a match to TRBD1. This CDR3 contains 14 residues. Germline CDR1 SGHRS, CDR2 YFSETQ. V dropped 2 bases and J dropped 0; count of bases not matched to a gene: 1. Here the CDR3 reads CASSFGQVNTEAFF. In DNA, the CDR3 is TGCGCCAGCAGCTTCGGACAGGTGAACACTGAAGCTTTCTTT.

The rearrangement links TRBV28 to TRBJ2-2; 7 bases fit TRBD1. The CDR3 sequence is 16 residues long. The V gene's germline CDR1 is MDHEN and CDR2 SYDVKM. The V segment lost 2 bases and the J segment 3 bases; nucleotides outside the gene matches: 6. The CDR3 loop is CASSLRQGWDTGELFF. Written as DNA, the CDR3 is TGTGCCAGCAGTTTACGACAGGGTTGGGACACCGGGGAGCTGTTTTTT.

This rearrangement joins TRBV23-1 to TRBJ2-1; no firm D call. TRBV23-1 is known as an ORF, though its function is uncertain. Trimming shortened V by 6 bases and J by 6 bases, and 9 bases separated the two germline ends. CDR3 length equals 12 residues. The CDR3 region is CASRQRRNEQFF. CDR3 bases: TGCGCCAGCAGACAAAGACGCAATGAGCAGTTCTTC.

The chain uses TRBV7-6 and TRBJ1-3; unclear D gene. Trimming took 1 base from V and 7 from J, leaving 5 bases between them. The CDR3 has 12 amino acids. Germline V gives CDR1 SGHVS, CDR2 FNYEAQ. The CDR3 DNA sequence: TGTGCCAGCAGCTTAGTTTTCAACACCATATATTTT. Protein sequence: CASSLVFNTIYF.

The rearrangement uses TRBV4-2 and TRBJ1-1; D perhaps matches TRBD1 (6 bases). V gave up 4 bases and J gave up 1 base, with 7 bases separating them. The length of the CDR3 is 13 residues. CDR1 is LGHNA, CDR2 YNFKEQ, per germline. The CDR3, as DNA: TGTGCCAGCAGCCCGGGACAGAACACTGAAGCTTTCTTT. Translating it yields CASSPGQNTEAFF.

This chain connects TRBV7-9 to TRBJ2-7, with D perhaps TRBD1 (5 bases). Trimming shortened V by 3 bases and J by 0 bases, and 12 bases separated the two germline ends. This CDR3 region has 15 residues. Per the germline V gene, CDR1 is SEHNR and CDR2 is FQNEAQ (reference sequence). CDR3 in amino acids: CASSFKTVNSYEQYF. Here the CDR3 DNA reads TGTGCCAGCAGCTTTAAGACAGTTAACTCCTACGAGCAGTACTTC. Complete variable domain (other parts from reference TRBV7-9 and TRBJ2-7): DTGVSQNPRHKITKRGQNVTFRCDPISEHNRLYWYRQTLGQGPEFLTYFQNEAQLEKSRLLSDRFSAERPKGSFSTLEIQRTEQGDSAMYLCASSFKTVNSYEQYFGPGTRLTVT.

The chain links TRBV21-1 to TRBJ2-7; TRBD2, the table's D call, lacks a check against the DNA. TRBV21-1 has pseudogene status. This CDR3 is built from 16 residues. In DNA, the CDR3 is TGTGCCAGCAGCAAGAGGACTAGCGGGAGTATCTACGAGCAGTACTTC. Translation gives CASSKRTSGSIYEQYF.

The chain links TRBV18 to TRBJ2-7; 7 bases are shared with TRBD1. Germline V lookup: CDR1 KGHSH, CDR2 LQKENI. This CDR3 is 13 amino acids long. With V trimmed by 3 bases and J by 2 bases, 1 base remained unmatched. The CDR3 sequence: CASSPGQPYEQYF. The CDR3 nucleotides are TGTGCCAGCTCACCGGGACAGCCCTACGAGCAGTACTTC.

CDR3 amino acids: CASSLTSGNTGELFF. The DNA for the CDR3 is TGTGCCAGCTCACTGACTAGCGGTAACACCGGGGAGCTGTTTTTT. The chain has TRBV18 and TRBJ2-2; 9 positions agree with TRBD2. Germline V gene lookup returns CDR1 KGHSH and CDR2 LQKENI. There are 15 residues in the CDR3. V lost 4 bases to trimming and J lost 2 bases; unmatched junction nucleotides: 2. The variable domain in full, completed from reference TRBV18 and TRBJ2-2, reads NAGVMQNPRHLVRRRGQEARLRCSPMKGHSHVYWYRQLPEEGLKFMVYLQKENIIDESGMPKERFSAEFPKEGPSILRIQQVVRGDSAAYFCASSLTSGNTGELFFGEGSRLTVL.

This clone is medium-sized. The chain recombines TRBV7-9 with TRBJ1-1, with D hard to call. CDR1 is SEHNR, CDR2 FQNEAQ, per germline (reference sequence). This CDR3 has 14 residues. The ends were cut back, 1 base at V and 8 bases at J, with 14 bases in the middle. CDR3 DNA sequence: TGTGCCAGCAGCTTAGACTCCGGACGGGTCGAAGCTTTCTTT. Translated, it gives CASSLDSGRVEAFF.

This chain connects TRBV6-5 to TRBJ1-1; D perhaps matches TRBD1 (5 bases). V lost 7 bases and J 1 base, leaving 13 bases between the germline ends. This CDR3 is 14 amino acids long. Germline loops: CDR1 MNHEY, CDR2 SVGAGI. The CDR3 spells CASNRGERNTEAFF. The CDR3 coding sequence is TGTGCCAGCAACCGAGGGGAGCGGAACACTGAAGCTTTCTTT.

The chain joins TRBV11-3 to TRBJ2-7; 7 bases align to TRBD2. Trimming cost V 5 bases and J 6 bases; bases outside gene matches: 13. From germline, CDR1 is SGHNT and CDR2 YENEEA. CDR3 size: 15 residues. This chain's CDR3 is CASSPAEGRVLEQYF. The DNA for the CDR3 is TGTGCCAGCAGCCCCGCAGAGGGGAGGGTCCTCGAGCAGTACTTC.

This clone was seen more than once but under ten times. V usage is TRBV19 and J usage is TRBJ1-1; D not resolved. This CDR3 has 13 residues. V lost 2 bases to trimming and J lost 2 bases, with 6 bases between them. Germline CDR1 and CDR2: LNHDA and SQIVND (reference sequence). The CDR3 here is CASSIRRNTEAFF. CDR3 nucleotides: TGTGCCAGTAGTATAAGGCGTAACACTGAAGCTTTCTTT. The full variable domain, in which reference TRBV19 and TRBJ1-1 provide the parts outside the CDR3, is DGGITQSPKYLFRKEGQNVTLSCEQNLNHDAMYWYRQDPGQGLRLIYYSQIVNDFQKGDIAEGYSVSREKKESFPLTVTSAQKNPTAFYLCASSIRRNTEAFFGQGTRLTVV.

In its sample, this clone was seen a few times. The chain is built from TRBV15 and TRBJ1-3; D might be TRBD1 (5 bases). The V gene lost 3 bases and the J gene lost 3 bases, with 21 bases spanning the gap. The CDR3 consists of 18 residues. The V gene's germline CDR1 is LNHNV and CDR2 YYDKDF (reference sequence). This CDR3 is CATSSRLATGSLGNTIYF. In DNA, the CDR3 is TGTGCCACCAGCAGCCGCTTAGCTACAGGTTCTCTTGGAAACACCATATATTTT.

V usage is TRBV5-5 and J usage is TRBJ1-5; 9 bases are a match to TRBD1. The V gene end was trimmed by 3 bases and the J gene end by 6 bases; junction bases not matched to a gene: 4. CDR3 length equals 14 residues. Germline CDR1 reads SGHKS; CDR2 reads YYEKEE (reference sequence). The chain's CDR3 is CASSWGQGGQPQHF. The CDR3 nucleotides are TGTGCCAGCAGCTGGGGACAGGGAGGTCAGCCCCAGCATTTT.

The chain combines TRBV14 with TRBJ2-1; 8 bases map to TRBD2. The CDR3 consists of 17 residues. Germline trimming cut 0 bases from V and 7 bases from J; bases unmatched to any gene: 11. In germline, CDR1 is SGHDN, CDR2 FVKESK. CDR3 amino acids: CASSQDRGTSGRNEQFF. The CDR3 DNA is TGTGCCAGCAGCCAAGATCGTGGGACTAGTGGTAGGAATGAGCAGTTCTTC.

V and J are TRBV5-4 and TRBJ2-2, with D tentatively TRBD1 (6 bases). CDR1 and CDR2 from the germline V gene are SGHNT and YYREEE (reference sequence). Trimming stripped 3 bases from V and 3 bases from J, with 12 bases between. The CDR3 is 15 residues long. CDR3 sequence (DNA): TGTGCCAGCAGCTCATTCCAGGGGTACACCGGGGAGCTGTTTTTT. Its protein product is CASSSFQGYTGELFF.

This chain connects TRBV5-4 to TRBJ1-1, with D perhaps TRBD1 (5 bases). The CDR3 length is 14 residues. The V gene's germline CDR1 is SGHNT and CDR2 YYREEE (reference sequence). The ends were cut back, 4 bases at V and 0 bases at J, with 10 bases in the middle. In DNA, the CDR3 is TGTGCCAGCAGCGCCGGGACTTTGAACACTGAAGCTTTCTTT. As protein: CASSAGTLNTEAFF.

The J gene is TRBJ2-3, the V gene TRBV19, with a weak D call TRBD2 (7 bases). CDR3 length: 14 residues. V lost 5 bases, J lost 0 bases, and 9 bases lay in between. Germline V gene lookup returns CDR1 LNHDA and CDR2 SQIVND (reference sequence). The CDR3 here is CASSRGASTDTQYF. CDR3 coding DNA: TGTGCCAGTAGTCGGGGGGCTAGCACAGATACGCAGTATTTT. The variable domain in full, with the rest retrieved from reference TRBV19 and TRBJ2-3, is DGGITQSPKYLFRKEGQNVTLSCEQNLNHDAMYWYRQDPGQGLRLIYYSQIVNDFQKGDIAEGYSVSREKKESFPLTVTSAQKNPTAFYLCASSRGASTDTQYFGPGTRLTVL.